This passage covers 5 T cell receptor beta chains from one sample sequenced in a study of blood T cell repertoires in COVID-19. Profiled with immunoSEQ multiplex PCR; TCRdb holds only in-frame clones, not every one. The table records over 300,000 clones, 89% of them present only once. The sequenced sample consisted of peripheral blood. These receptors originate from a man aged 18 to 29 who had recovered from COVID-19.

This clone was picked up a small number of times. V usage is TRBV9 and J usage is TRBJ2-7; TRBD2 is a possible D gene (6 bases). Per the germline V gene, CDR1 is SGDLS and CDR2 is YYNGEE. There are 14 residues in the CDR3. The V and J ends lost 0 bases and 6 bases respectively, with 13 bases between them. CDR3 bases: TGTGCCAGCAGCGTAGCTACTCGGGGGTCCGAGCAGTACTTC. This sequence encodes CASSVATRGSEQYF.

The J gene is TRBJ2-5, the V gene TRBV19, with 7 nucleotides matching TRBD1. The CDR3 length is 14 residues. After removal of 4 bases from V and 4 bases from J, the junction contained 6 bases not matched to a gene. Germline-derived CDR1 and CDR2 are LNHDA and SQIVND (reference sequence). The CDR3 loop is CASSNTGAGETQYF. DNA of the CDR3: TGTGCCAGTAGTAATACAGGGGCCGGAGAGACCCAGTACTTC. Based on the CDR3 plus reference TRBV19 and TRBJ2-5, the full variable domain is DGGITQSPKYLFRKEGQNVTLSCEQNLNHDAMYWYRQDPGQGLRLIYYSQIVNDFQKGDIAEGYSVSREKKESFPLTVTSAQKNPTAFYLCASSNTGAGETQYFGPGTRLLVL.

The chain has TRBV4-1 and TRBJ2-3; D perhaps matches TRBD2 (5 bases). CDR3 length: 16 amino acids. Germline CDR1 is MGHRA and CDR2 is YSYEKL. Trimming cost V 1 base and J 1 base, with 12 bases left between them. CDR3 region: CASSQVPGWGTDTQYF. The CDR3 DNA reads TGCGCCAGCAGCCAAGTTCCGGGGTGGGGCACAGATACGCAGTATTTT.

This chain connects TRBV6-5 to TRBJ1-2, with a possible D match to TRBD1 (5 bases). The CDR3 is made up of 14 amino acids. V dropped 3 bases and J dropped 4 bases, with 12 bases sitting between them. Germline CDR1 reads MNHEY; CDR2 reads SVGAGI. The DNA of the CDR3 is TGTGCCAGCAGTTATCAGGGAAGCTCCTATGGCTACACCTTC. Encoded protein: CASSYQGSSYGYTF.

The rearrangement uses TRBV7-9 and TRBJ1-1, with 9 nucleotides matching TRBD1. The length of the CDR3 is 14 residues. Per the germline V gene, CDR1 is SEHNR and CDR2 is FQNEAQ (reference sequence). The ends lost 5 bases at V and 3 bases at J; junction bases unmatched: 4. The CDR3 DNA reads as TGTGCCAGCAGCCAACAGGGGGCGGACACTGAAGCTTTCTTT. Amino acid sequence: CASSQQGADTEAFF.